The TCR beta chain under discussion was sequenced for a study of PD-L1 blockade in urothelial cancer. Study in general: Treatment start was followed by blood analysis at 3 weeks (second dose) and again at 6 weeks.

V shed 7 bases, J shed 6 bases, and the junction held 5 bases outside the gene matches. This CDR3 is 13 amino acids long. Germline V lookup: CDR1 SEHNR, CDR2 FQNEAQ (reference sequence). Time point described: peripheral blood 6 weeks after treatment start. Each PCR had synthetic TCR analog templates added to it as a spike-in. Profiling relied on immunoSEQ multiplex PCR, and the TCRdb table lists in-frame clones only, not all of them. The sample yields about 130,000 clones, about 84% seen once. The clonotype comes from a man aged 45-65 years with urothelial cancer. Sequences were derived from PBMCs, sampled around atezolizumab (anti-PD-L1) treatment. The rearrangement uses TRBV7-9 and TRBJ2-1, with 8 positions matching TRBD2. CDR3 DNA sequence: TGTGCCAGCACCCCAACTAGCGGCAATGAGCAGTTCTTC. This gives the protein CASTPTSGNEQFF.